The next 9 T cell receptor beta chains were all read from a single sample in a study of cytomegalovirus exposure and HLA in healthy donors. The PCR had 60 Vbeta and 13 Jbeta primers. Only in-frame clones appear in the TCRdb table, and some are missing; sequencing was by immunoSEQ multiplex PCR. The sample carries about 79,000 clones, 70% to 85% recorded once. Sequenced sample: PBMCs. The receptors stem from a man aged 55 to 70 in good health and CMV-seronegative.

This clone came up once. The chain combines TRBV19 with TRBJ2-5; possible D gene TRBD2, 5 bases. From germline, CDR1 is LNHDA and CDR2 SQIVND (reference sequence). Trimming took off 4 bases at V and 5 bases at J, with 11 bases between the two ends. The CDR3 runs to 13 residues. CDR3 region: CASSTGVSETQYF. The CDR3 DNA reads as TGTGCCAGTAGTACCGGGGTCTCGGAGACCCAGTACTTC.

This chain links TRBV9 with TRBJ2-7; 9 bases align to TRBD1. The CDR3 has 17 amino acids. J gave up 4 bases and V 4 bases, and 15 bases lay outside the gene matches. The germline V gene has CDR1 SGDLS and CDR2 YYNGEE. The CDR3 sequence is CASSPGQGAPGAYEQYF. The DNA of the CDR3 is TGTGCCAGCAGCCCGGGACAGGGCGCCCCTGGAGCGTACGAGCAGTACTTC.

The chain joins TRBV6-5 to TRBJ1-2; 10 bases match TRBD1. The CDR3 covers 16 residues. CDR1 is MNHEY and CDR2 is SVGAGI in the germline V gene. The ends lost 0 bases at V and 2 bases at J; junction bases unmatched: 3. CDR3 DNA sequence: TGTGCCAGCAGTTACTCGAAGGACAGGGGGAACTATGGCTACACCTTC. Its translation: CASSYSKDRGNYGYTF.

The chain uses TRBV7-9 and TRBJ2-2; 7 positions match TRBD2. CDR3 length: 16 amino acids. Germline values: CDR1 SEHNR, CDR2 FQNEAQ (reference sequence). The junction had 6 bases not matched to a gene; V was cut back by 2 bases and J by 3 bases. This CDR3 reads CASSLLSLADTGELFF. CDR3 bases: TGTGCCAGCAGCTTATTGAGTCTAGCGGACACCGGGGAGCTGTTTTTT.

This rearrangement joins TRBV4-1 to TRBJ2-7, with TRBD2 matching over 7 bases. This CDR3 is 18 amino acids long. Trimming cost V 0 bases and J 3 bases; bases outside gene matches: 14. CDR1 is MGHRA and CDR2 is YSYEKL in the germline V gene. The DNA of the CDR3 is TGCGCCAGCAGCCAAGATTTGCTAGCGGAGCCGGCCGGCTACGAGCAGTACTTC. Amino acids: CASSQDLLAEPAGYEQYF.

V usage is TRBV19 and J usage is TRBJ2-7; 8 bases match TRBD1. V was pared by 5 bases and J by 6 bases, with 6 bases of the junction left unmatched. Germline V lookup: CDR1 LNHDA, CDR2 SQIVND (reference sequence). The CDR3 runs to 13 residues. The CDR3 sequence: CASSPSTGGEQYF. DNA for the CDR3: TGTGCCAGTAGTCCCTCTACAGGGGGCGAGCAGTACTTC.

The rearrangement uses TRBV25-1 and TRBJ1-2; weak D call: TRBD1 (6 bases). Trimming removed 0 bases at V and 7 bases at J, with 12 bases between. The CDR3 is 14 residues long. From germline, CDR1 is MGHDK and CDR2 SYGVNS. CDR3 coding DNA: TGTGCCAGCAGTGAATATGAGGCAGGGGCTGGCTACACCTTC. Its translation: CASSEYEAGAGYTF.

V gene TRBV29-1 combines with J gene TRBJ2-5; 9 bases fit TRBD1. Germline-derived CDR1 and CDR2 are SQVTM and ANQGSEA. The V and J ends lost 6 bases and 4 bases, in that order; junction bases with no gene match: 6. CDR3 length: 13 residues. The CDR3 here is CSVPGQGLETQYF. The DNA for the CDR3 is TGCAGCGTCCCCGGACAGGGGCTAGAGACCCAGTACTTC.

V and J are TRBV6-4 and TRBJ2-3; possibly TRBD1 for D (6 bases). The CDR3 is 14 residues long. Trimming took off 5 bases at V and 0 bases at J, with 9 bases between the two ends. Germline V gives CDR1 MRHNA, CDR2 SNTAGT. The CDR3 sequence is CASSRQASTDTQYF. The DNA for the CDR3 is TGTGCCAGCAGTAGACAGGCTAGCACAGATACGCAGTATTTT.